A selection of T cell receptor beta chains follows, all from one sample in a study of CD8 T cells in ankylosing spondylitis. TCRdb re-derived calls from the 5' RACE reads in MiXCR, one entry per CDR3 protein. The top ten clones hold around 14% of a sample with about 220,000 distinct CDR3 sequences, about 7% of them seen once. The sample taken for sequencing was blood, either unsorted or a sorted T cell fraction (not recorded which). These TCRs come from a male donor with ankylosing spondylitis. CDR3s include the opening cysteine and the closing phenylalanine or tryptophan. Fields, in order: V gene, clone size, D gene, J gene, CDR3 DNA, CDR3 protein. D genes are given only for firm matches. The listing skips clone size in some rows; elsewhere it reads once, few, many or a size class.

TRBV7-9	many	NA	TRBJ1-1	TGTGCCAGCAGCCACCCGCCAGCCACCTGGGGCACTGAAGCTTTCTTT	CASSHPPATWGTEAFF
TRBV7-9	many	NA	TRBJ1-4	TGTGCCAGCAGCTTACAGGGTAGGGAAAAACTGTTTTTT	CASSLQGREKLFF
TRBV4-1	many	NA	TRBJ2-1	TGCGCCAGCAGCCAAGACCACAGGGTCGATGAGCAGTTCTTC	CASSQDHRVDEQFF
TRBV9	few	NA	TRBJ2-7	TGTGCCAGCAGCGTAGTCGCTCTAGCGATCGAGCAGTACTTC	CASSVVALAIEQYF
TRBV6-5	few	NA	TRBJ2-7	TGTGCCAGCAGTTACCCCCGGGACTGGTCCTACGAGCAGTACTTC	CASSYPRDWSYEQYF
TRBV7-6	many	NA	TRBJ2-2	TGTGCCAGCAGCTTAACACTTGGATCCACCGGGGAGCTGTTTTTT	CASSLTLGSTGELFF
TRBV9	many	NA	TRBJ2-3	TGTGCCAGCAGCGCCAACCTAAGGACCGGCACAGATACGCAGTATTTT	CASSANLRTGTDTQYF
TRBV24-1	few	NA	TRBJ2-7	TGTGCCACCAGTGATTCTCTAGGTGGCGAGCAGTACTTC	CATSDSLGGEQYF
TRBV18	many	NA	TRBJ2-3	TGTGCCAGCTCACCACCCGGGGCATCAACTAGCACAGATACGCAGTATTTT	CASSPPGASTSTDTQYF
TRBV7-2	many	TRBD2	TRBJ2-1	TGTGCCAGCAGCTTTAGCGGGAGGGGGAATGAGCAGTTCTTC	CASSFSGRGNEQFF
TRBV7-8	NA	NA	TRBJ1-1	TGTGCCAGCAGCTTAGCGGCCCCTGGTGTGGCTTTCTTT	CASSLAAPGVAFF
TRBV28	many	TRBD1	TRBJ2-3	TGTGCCAGCAGTCTCCCCCGGGACAGGAACACAGATACGCAGTATTTT	CASSLPRDRNTDTQYF
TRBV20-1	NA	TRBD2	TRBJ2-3	TGCAGTGCTAGAGGGGGACTAGCTGTCGCAGATACGCAGTATTTT	CSARGGLAVADTQYF
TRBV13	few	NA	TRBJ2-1	TGTGCCAGCAGCTCGGACCTTGACAATGAGCAGTTCTTC	CASSSDLDNEQFF
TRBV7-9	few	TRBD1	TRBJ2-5	TGTGCCAGCAGCCCGAAGGACAGGGGACAAGAGACCCAGTACTTC	CASSPKDRGQETQYF
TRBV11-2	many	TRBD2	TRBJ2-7	TGTGCCAGCAGCGAAGTTCCGGGGGGCTACGAGCAGTACTTC	CASSEVPGGYEQYF
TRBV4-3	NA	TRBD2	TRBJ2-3	TGCGCCAGCAGCCCTTACCCGGGACTAGCGGGGGGCACAGATACGCAGTATTTT	CASSPYPGLAGGTDTQYF
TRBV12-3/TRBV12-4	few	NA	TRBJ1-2	TGTGCCAGCAGCTCGACGAGCGGCTATGGCTACACCTTC	CASSSTSGYGYTF
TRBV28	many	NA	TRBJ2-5	TGTGCCAGCAGTTCCAAGTACGAAGGGGCCCAGTACTTC	CASSSKYEGAQYF
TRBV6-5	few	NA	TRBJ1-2	TGTGCCAGCAGTTATCAGGGCACCGGGCATGGCTACACCTTC	CASSYQGTGHGYTF
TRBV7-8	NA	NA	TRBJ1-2	TGTGCCAGCAGCTTAGACATACATGGCTACACCTTC	CASSLDIHGYTF
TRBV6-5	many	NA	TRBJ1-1	TGTGCCAGCAGTTACTCAGGTTCCACGAACACTGAAGCTTTCTTT	CASSYSGSTNTEAFF
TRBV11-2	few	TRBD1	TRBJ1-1	TGTGCCAGCAGCTTAGAGGGAACAGGGGGGATGAACACTGAAGCTTTCTTT	CASSLEGTGGMNTEAFF
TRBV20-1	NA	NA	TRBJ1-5	TGCAGCGGGGAACTTCTGTCCCGTCTCCAGCCCCAGCATTTT	CSGELLSRLQPQHF
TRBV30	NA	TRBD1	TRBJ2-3	TGTGCCTGGAGCTCGACAGGGCCCACAGATACGCAGTATTTT	CAWSSTGPTDTQYF
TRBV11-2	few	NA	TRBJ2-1	TGTGCCAGCAGCTTAGGCCCAGCGGCCAGCTCCTACAATGAGCAGTTCTTC	CASSLGPAASSYNEQFF
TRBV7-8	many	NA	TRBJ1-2	TGTGCCAGCAGCTTCGGGACGGCCGTGAGCTACACCTTC	CASSFGTAVSYTF
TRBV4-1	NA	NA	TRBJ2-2	TGCGCCAGCAGCCCCAGATTCAGCAGCGGCACCGGGGAGCTGTTTTTT	CASSPRFSSGTGELFF
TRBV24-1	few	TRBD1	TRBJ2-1	TGTGCCACCTCCGGGACAGGGTCCCACAATGAGCAGTTCTTC	CATSGTGSHNEQFF
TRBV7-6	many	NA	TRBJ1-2	TGTGCCAGCAGCTCCGGATCTTATGGCTACACCTTC	CASSSGSYGYTF
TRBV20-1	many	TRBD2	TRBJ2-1	TGCAGTGCTAGAGGGGGGGGAGGGAGAAATGAGCAGTTCTTC	CSARGGGGRNEQFF
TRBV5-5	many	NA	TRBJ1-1	TGTGCCAGCAGCGAGGCAGGGAGGACTGAAGCTTTCTTT	CASSEAGRTEAFF
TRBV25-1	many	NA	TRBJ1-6	TGTGCCAGCAGTGACGGGGCAGAAAATTCACCCCTCCACTTT	CASSDGAENSPLHF
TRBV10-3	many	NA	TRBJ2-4	TGTGCCATCAGTGAGTCGACATCCACAGACCTAGCCAAAAACATTCAGTACTTC	CAISESTSTDLAKNIQYF
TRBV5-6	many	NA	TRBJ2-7	TGTGCCAGCAGCTTGATCCTGAGGCGACAGCGTGTGGAGCAGTACTTC	CASSLILRRQRVEQYF
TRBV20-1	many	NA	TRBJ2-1	TGCAGTGCCAGAGGGAAGGGAGAGGACTACAATGAGCAGTTCTTC	CSARGKGEDYNEQFF
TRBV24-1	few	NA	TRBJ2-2	TGTGCCACCAGTGATCCCAGTTGGACCGGGGAGCTGTTTTTT	CATSDPSWTGELFF
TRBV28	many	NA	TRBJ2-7	TGTGCCAGCAGTTTACGCAGGGGTTACGAGCAGTACTTC	CASSLRRGYEQYF
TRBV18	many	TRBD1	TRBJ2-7	TGTGCCAGCTCACCCCTCCACGGGACAGACTACGAGCAGTACTTC	CASSPLHGTDYEQYF
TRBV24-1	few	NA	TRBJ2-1	TGTGCCACCAGTGAGGCGGGCTCCTACAATGAGCAGTTCTTC	CATSEAGSYNEQFF
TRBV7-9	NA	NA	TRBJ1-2	TGTGCCAGCAGCTTAGGGTCCCATGGCTACACCTTC	CASSLGSHGYTF
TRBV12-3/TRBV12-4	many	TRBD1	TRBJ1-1	TGTGCCAGCACCCGGGACAGGGGGCGACGAACTGAAGCTTTCTTT	CASTRDRGRRTEAFF
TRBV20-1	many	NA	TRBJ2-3	TGCAGTGCCGGGGCGGGGGCATATGATACGCAGTATTTT	CSAGAGAYDTQYF
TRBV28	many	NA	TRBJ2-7	TGTGCCAGCAGAAATACCGGGGCTCCCTACGAGCAGTACTTC	CASRNTGAPYEQYF
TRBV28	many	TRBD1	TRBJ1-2	TGTGCCAGCAGCCGGACAGGGAGCTATGGCTACACCTTC	CASSRTGSYGYTF
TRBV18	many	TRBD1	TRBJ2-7	TGTGCCAGCAGCCCGGGACAGACCTACGAGCAGTACTTC	CASSPGQTYEQYF
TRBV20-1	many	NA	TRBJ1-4	TGCAGTGCTAGAGATCTAGAGGGTCGGCAGGGAGTGATGGTGAATGAAAAACTGTTTTTT	CSARDLEGRQGVMVNEKLFF
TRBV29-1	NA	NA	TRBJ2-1	TGCAGCGTTGATCCTCAGACTAGGAGTGCCAATGAGCAGTTCTTC	CSVDPQTRSANEQFF
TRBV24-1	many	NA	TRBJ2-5	TGTGCCACCAGTGGGCTCGGAGAGACCCAGTACTTC	CATSGLGETQYF
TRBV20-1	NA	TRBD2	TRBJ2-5	TGCAGTGCTAGAGGTCGGACTAGCGGGAGATCGGAAGAGACCCAGTACTTC	CSARGRTSGRSEETQYF
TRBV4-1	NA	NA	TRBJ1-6	TGCGCCAGCAGCCAGGGGCCTACTGCCCTTAATTCACCCCTCCACTTT	CASSQGPTALNSPLHF
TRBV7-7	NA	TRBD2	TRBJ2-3	TGTGCTAGCAGCCCGGGGACTAGCGGGATAACGCATACGCAGTATTTT	CASSPGTSGITHTQYF
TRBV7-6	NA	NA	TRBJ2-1	TGTGCCAGCAGCGGGCCAGGGCCCACTTCCTACAATGAGCAGTTCTTC	CASSGPGPTSYNEQFF